This T cell receptor (beta chain) came from a study of blood T cell repertoires in COVID-19 (dated by TCRdb to 2019 to 2021). For the study in its entirety: The collaborator samples originated in the United States, Italy and Spain and spanned the acute and convalescent phases of COVID-19. The samples were drawn from the first 160 participants of the ongoing ImmuneRACE study and from some 1,300 subjects provided by 6 global collaborators. A freely available public database, intended as a resource for researchers studying the immune response to SARS-CoV-2, is where the repertoires were released. The material from the prospective study consisted of cDNA or gDNA derived from T cells, B-cell-depleted T cells, or PBMCs. Where HLA class I and class II types were available, the types were taken from metadata supplied by the sample provider, not from assay-based typing. The sample metadata nearly always contained a de-identified subject ID, COVID-19 status, age in years and sex. The dataset comprised deeply sampled blood TCRbeta repertoires from subjects exposed to, actively infected with, or recovered from COVID-19. Here is what the overall study found, with its caveats: The amount of clinical and demographic metadata varied by source and participant and was provided uncurated.

Comments on this clone: What antigen it recognizes has not been identified. One base away there is no much larger clone; base qualities are not given.

The immunoSEQ Assay, a bias-controlled multiplex PCR, was used to amplify TCRbeta CDR3 regions from genomic DNA. The published analysis was carried out like this. The number of nucleated cells in each sample was estimated from the amplification of reference gene primers within the assay. Sequence reads were collapsed and filtered to measure the absolute abundance of every unique TCRbeta CDR3 rearrangement. Productive Simpson clonality was computed per sample as the square root of Simpson's diversity index over productive rearrangements. What TCRdb holds here is the immuneACCESS table cut down to in-frame rearrangements. Part of the clones is not present; checked against another copy, under half of the missing clones reflect an unresolved V gene, and the others are unexplained. From that table come the V and J calls and clone size; the DNA was used to work out D and trimming. Recorded for this sample are about 250,000 clones; about 90% of them occurred a single time. About 1.3% of the sample is held by the ten biggest clonotypes.

Each collaborating institution followed its own protocols to collect whole blood in K2EDTA tubes. For TCRbeta analysis, collaborators shipped samples in one of three forms: frozen whole blood, isolated PBMCs, or DNA extracted from either of those sample types. This clonotype was obtained from a man aged 80 or over with acute or convalescent COVID-19. Sequences were obtained from peripheral blood.

The CDR3 reads CASSQDLRRGQGKSFF. Read as DNA, the sequence is TGCGCCAGCAGCCAAGATTTACGCCGGGGACAGGGTAAATCTTTCTTT. The V gene is TRBV4-3 and the J gene is TRBJ1-1; TRBD1 lines up with 9 middle nucleotides. After removal of 0 bases from V and 12 bases from J, the junction retains 14 bases not matched to a gene. According to the germline V gene, CDR1 reads LGHNA and CDR2 reads YSLEER. The CDR3 runs 16 amino acids, cysteine and phenylalanine included. Of the read, only the CDR3 DNA is kept; its 48 bases are in frame from base 1.